Listed below are T cell receptor beta chains from one sample, sequenced in a study of prognosis after radiotherapy for stage I lung cancer. Each CDR3 protein is one row after TCRdb ran MiXCR on the multiplex PCR reads. Here the sample spans some 17,000 distinct CDR3 sequences, 25% to 30% being singletons. The starting material was PBMCs, obtained before or after stereotactic body radiation therapy (not recorded which). The receptors were gathered from a donor aged 50 or older with non-small cell lung cancer. CDR3s include the opening cysteine and the closing phenylalanine or tryptophan. D genes are given only for firm matches. Some rows mark clone size as missing; the rest say once, few, many or name a class of expanded clone.

>many|TRBJ2-3|TRBD2|TRBV15
CATSRRASGRATDTQYF
TGTGCCACCAGCAGAAGGGCTAGCGGGAGAGCGACAGATACGCAGTATTTT
>many|TRBJ2-7|TRBD1|TRBV4-1
CASSQGQQKQGYEQYF
TGCGCCAGCAGCCAAGGGCAGCAAAAACAGGGGTACGAGCAGTACTTC
>many|TRBJ2-7|-|TRBV25-1
CASSVVGLEQYF
TGTGCCAGCAGTGTTGTGGGACTCGAGCAGTACTTC
>many|TRBJ1-5|-|TRBV20-1
CSARQGPSNQPQHF
TGCAGTGCTAGGCAGGGGCCTAGCAATCAGCCCCAGCATTTT
>-|TRBJ2-1|-|TRBV7-2
CASSLAGLVLNEQFF
TGTGCCAGCAGCTTAGCGGGGCTAGTTCTCAATGAGCAGTTCTTC
>many|TRBJ2-3|-|TRBV14
CASSQGHGASTDTQYF
TGTGCCAGCAGCCAAGGGCACGGAGCTAGCACAGATACGCAGTATTTT
>-|TRBJ2-2|TRBD1|TRBV5-4
CAGRGTVDGGELFF
TGTGCCGGCAGGGGGACAGTTGATGGCGGGGAGCTGTTTTTT
>many|TRBJ2-5|-|TRBV15
CATSYTLGGETQYF
TGTGCCACCAGCTACACCCTGGGGGGAGAGACCCAGTACTTC
>many|TRBJ1-2|TRBD1|TRBV10-3
CAIRGQAGDGYTF
TGTGCCATCAGGGGACAGGCCGGCGATGGCTACACCTTC
>many|TRBJ2-3|TRBD2|TRBV19
CASSTRLAVITDTQYF
TGTGCCAGTAGTACCCGACTAGCGGTAATCACAGATACGCAGTATTTT
>many|TRBJ2-1|-|TRBV5-1
CASSLNMPSWYNEQFF
TGCGCCAGCAGCTTGAATATGCCCTCTTGGTACAATGAGCAGTTCTTC
>-|TRBJ2-2|TRBD2|TRBV6-1
CASRPGTSVNTGGLFF
TGTGCCAGCAGACCCGGGACTAGCGTAAACACCGGGGGGCTGTTTTTT
>many|TRBJ2-3|-|TRBV9
CASSVGSQPGTDTQYF
TGTGCCAGCAGCGTAGGGTCGCAGCCAGGCACAGATACGCAGTATTTT
>many|TRBJ2-7|-|TRBV5-6
CASSRGLNYEQYF
TGTGCCAGCAGCCGCGGGTTAAACTACGAGCAGTACTTC
>many|TRBJ2-5|-|TRBV5-6
CASGRIQETQYF
TGTGCCAGCGGCCGGATCCAAGAGACCCAGTACTTC
>many|TRBJ2-5|TRBD2|TRBV20-1
CSASSMGGTVLKTQYF
TGCAGTGCTAGTTCCATGGGGGGGACTGTCTTGAAGACCCAGTACTTC
>medium-sized|TRBJ2-2|TRBD1|TRBV5-1
CASSGTGTGGTNTGELFF
TGCGCCAGCAGCGGAACCGGGACAGGGGGTACGAACACCGGGGAGCTGTTTTTT
>many|TRBJ2-1|-|TRBV19
CASKSGTGQFYNEQFF
TGTGCCAGTAAATCCGGGACGGGACAATTCTACAATGAGCAGTTCTTC
>-|TRBJ2-3|-|TRBV27
CASSSGVEGIVDTDMQYF
TGTGCCAGCAGTTCCGGGGTAGAGGGTATTGTGGACACAGATATGCAGTATTTT
>many|TRBJ2-7|TRBD2|TRBV19
CASSELAGVGEQYF
TGTGCCAGTAGCGAACTAGCGGGAGTGGGCGAGCAGTACTTC
>many|TRBJ2-3|-|TRBV3-1
CASSQLRGSGTDTQYF
TGTGCCAGCAGCCAACTGCGCGGGTCGGGCACAGATACGCAGTATTTT
>many|TRBJ2-7|TRBD2|TRBV11-2
CASSFERDGYEQYF
TGTGCCAGCAGCTTCGAGCGGGACGGCTACGAGCAGTACTTC
>many|TRBJ1-4|TRBD1|TRBV28
CASRQGDPNEKLFF
TGTGCCAGCAGACAGGGGGACCCTAATGAAAAACTGTTTTTT
>many|TRBJ2-1|-|TRBV6-4
CASSDSGSSYNEQFF
TGTGCCAGCAGTGACTCAGGGAGCTCCTACAATGAGCAGTTCTTC
>many|TRBJ2-2|-|TRBV27
CASSLSGGTNTGELFF
TGTGCCAGCAGTTTATCCGGGGGTACGAACACCGGGGAGCTGTTTTTT
>many|TRBJ2-5|-|TRBV5-1
CASSLTYQETQYF
TGCGCCAGCAGCTTGACCTACCAAGAGACCCAGTACTTC